The 30 T cell receptor beta chains presented below share a single source sample, sequenced in a study of beta chain features in type 1 diabetes (dated by TCRdb to 2016 to 2018). General conclusions and limits of the study: Type 1 diabetes patients showed a moderate but significant shortening of TCRB CDR3 length in all four CD4+ subsets.

Antigen specificity for these receptors is unknown. The library was made by the immunoSEQ multiplex PCR assay. The entire isolated RNA was reverse transcribed using the High Capacity cDNA Reverse Transcription Kit, and thus expressed TCRB transcripts were sequenced. TCRdb provides this immuneACCESS table in a form limited to in-frame rearrangements. Some clones are lacking; in checked studies, under half of them reflect an unresolved V gene, and why the rest are absent is not known. The sample table contains 500,000 to 650,000 clones; only one count was recorded for 9.5% to 15% of them. The ten largest clones represent roughly 0.11% of the sample. Input material: naive CD4+ T cells from blood. Sample cell subset or site, as interpreted from the label and publication: true naive CD4+ T cells. The receptors were gathered from a man in his thirties or forties with type 1 diabetes.

The sample holds a few counts of this clone. CDR3 nucleotides: TGTGCCAGCAGTGATCTCTCAGGGCCGGCAGAGACCCAGTACTTC. As protein: CASSDLSGPAETQYF. V is TRBV25-1 and J is TRBJ2-5; a possible D gene is TRBD1 (5 bases). This CDR3 is built from 15 residues. V lost 3 bases and J lost 4, with 15 bases in between. From germline, CDR1 is MGHDK and CDR2 SYGVNS.

This clone was recorded a few times. The chain carries TRBV27 and TRBJ2-3; possibly TRBD2 for D (5 bases). The CDR3 is 14 amino acids. V was clipped by 3 bases and J by 6 bases, with 13 bases between them. From germline, CDR1 is MNHEY and CDR2 SMNVEV (reference sequence). The DNA of the CDR3 is TGTGCCAGCAGTTTCAGCGCGACGGGGGATACGCAGTATTTT. It encodes CASSFSATGDTQYF.

This clone has just a few counts. The chain employs TRBV28 and TRBJ2-3, with D hard to call. Trimming took 5 bases from V and 0 from J, leaving 6 bases between them. CDR1 and CDR2 from the germline V gene are MDHEN and SYDVKM. The CDR3 length is 13 residues. This CDR3 is CASSHPSTDTQYF. CDR3 in DNA: TGTGCCAGCAGTCACCCTAGCACAGATACGCAGTATTTT.

Details on this clone: A read error is possible here, since a much larger clone lies one base away. The chain has TRBV7-3 and TRBJ2-6; D is uncertain. The CDR3 loop spans 13 amino acids. V dropped 2 bases and J dropped 2 bases, with 1 base sitting between them. CDR1 and CDR2 (germline): SGHTA, FQGTGA. The CDR3 spells CASSLPGANVLTF. The CDR3 DNA reads TGTGCCAGCAGCTTACCTGGGGCCAACGTCCTGACTTTC.

This clone was seen a handful of times. The rearrangement uses TRBV25-1 and TRBJ2-2, with D perhaps matching TRBD1 (6 bases). Trimming pared 7 bases from V and 6 bases from J, leaving 15 bases between. The CDR3 is made up of 14 amino acids. Germline CDR1 reads MGHDK; CDR2 reads SYGVNS. Written as DNA, the CDR3 is TGTGCCAGCAAGAGTGATTGGACAGCCGGGGAGCTGTTTTTT. Residues: CASKSDWTAGELFF. Filled out from reference TRBV25-1 and TRBJ2-2, the complete variable domain reads EADIYQTPRYLVIGTGKKITLECSQTMGHDKMYWYQQDPGMELHLIHYSYGVNSTEKGDLSSESTVSRIRTEHFPLTLESARPSHTSQYLCASKSDWTAGELFFGEGSRLTVL.

This clone has only a few counts. V gene TRBV4-3 combines with J gene TRBJ2-6; D is perhaps TRBD1 (5 bases). Between the trimmed V and J ends, which lost 1 base and 0 bases, there was a span of 19 bases. The CDR3 has 20 amino acids. Germline V gives CDR1 LGHNA, CDR2 YSLEER. The CDR3 reads CASSQAPDRYAPSGANVLTF. The CDR3 nucleotides are TGCGCCAGCAGCCAAGCCCCAGACAGATATGCCCCCTCTGGGGCCAACGTCCTGACTTTC.

This clone was observed a few times. The gene calls are TRBV29-1 and TRBJ2-1; TRBD2 aligns across 7 bases. Trimming at V came to 7 bases and at J to 1 base, leaving 7 bases not matched to a gene. CDR3 size: 14 residues. Germline V gene data show CDR1 as SQVTM and CDR2 as ANQGSEA. CDR3 in DNA: TGCAGCGGGGAGGGTTTGGGGTCCTACAATGAGCAGTTCTTC. Its protein product is CSGEGLGSYNEQFF.

This clone has just a few counts. The gene calls are TRBV14 and TRBJ2-7, with unresolved D. This CDR3 has 15 residues. Germline CDR1 SGHDN, CDR2 FVKESK. With 5 bases removed from V and 0 bases from J, the gap between germline ends came to 14 bases. The CDR3 bases are TGTGCCAGCAGCAAGAGCGTCCTCGGCTCCTACGAGCAGTACTTC. It specifies CASSKSVLGSYEQYF. Full variable domain (remainder filled in from reference TRBV14 and TRBJ2-7): EAGVTQFPSHSVIEKGQTVTLRCDPISGHDNLYWYRRVMGKEIKFLLHFVKESKQDESGMPNNRFLAERTGGTYSTLKVQPAELEDSGVYFCASSKSVLGSYEQYFGPGTRLTVT.

V and J are TRBV25-1 and TRBJ2-7, with D hard to call. Germline CDR1 MGHDK, CDR2 SYGVNS. The V gene lost 1 base and the J gene lost 0 bases, with 7 bases spanning the gap. There are 14 residues in the CDR3. The DNA of the CDR3 is TGTGCCAGCAGTGAATTTCGGAGCTCCTACGAGCAGTACTTC. Amino acids: CASSEFRSSYEQYF.

In its sample, this clone was seen a few times. This chain joins TRBV10-3 and TRBJ1-2; 7 nucleotides match TRBD1. The V gene's germline CDR1 is ENHRY and CDR2 SYGVKD. CDR3 length: 18 residues. V lost 0 bases to trimming and J lost 0 bases; unmatched junction nucleotides: 10. The CDR3 sequence is CAISESQGTVQTNYGYTF. Written as DNA, the CDR3 is TGTGCCATCAGTGAGTCACAGGGGACTGTACAGACTAACTATGGCTACACCTTC.

This rearrangement joins TRBV18 to TRBJ2-7, with D perhaps matching TRBD2 (5 bases). Trimming left V 3 bases short and J 7 bases short, with 10 bases between. The length of the CDR3 is 12 residues. Germline V gene sequence: CDR1 KGHSH, CDR2 LQKENI. The CDR3 protein is CASSPEAQEQYF. Written as DNA, the CDR3 is TGTGCCAGCTCACCGGAGGCACAAGAGCAGTACTTC.

This clone was observed a handful of times. The gene calls are TRBV21-1 and TRBJ1-5. TRBV21-1 is a recognized pseudogene. The CDR3 consists of 15 residues. The CDR3 coding sequence is TGTGCCAGCAGCCCCGGGAGGGTGAGCAATCAGCCCCAGCATTTT. It translates to CASSPGRVSNQPQHF.

This clone was recorded a few times. The rearrangement links TRBV4-3 to TRBJ2-3, with D possibly matching TRBD2 (5 bases). This CDR3 region has 14 residues. From germline, CDR1 is LGHNA and CDR2 YSLEER. V shed 0 bases and J shed 3 bases, with 7 bases lying between them. The CDR3 DNA reads as TGCGCCAGCAGCCAAGATAGGAGGACAGATACGCAGTATTTT. Protein: CASSQDRRTDTQYF.

The gene calls are TRBV29-1 and TRBJ2-7; 7 nucleotides line up with TRBD1. Germline V CDR1 and CDR2: SQVTM, ANQGSEA. J lost 0 bases, V lost 5 bases, and 4 bases had no gene match. The CDR3 has 13 amino acids. CDR3 residues: CSVKQGNSYEQYF. The CDR3 DNA reads as TGCAGCGTTAAACAGGGGAACTCCTACGAGCAGTACTTC.

This clone was observed a few times. V is TRBV27 and J is TRBJ2-6; 9 nucleotides match TRBD1. Per germline, CDR1 MNHEY and CDR2 SMNVEV (reference sequence). The CDR3 spans 17 residues. With 5 bases clipped from V and 2 bases from J, the junction kept 7 bases outside the gene matches. The CDR3 nucleotides read TGTGCCAGCAGTGCGGCACAGGGGGCGCCTGGGGCCAACGTCCTGACTTTC. It is translated as CASSAAQGAPGANVLTF.

The chain joins TRBV7-9 to TRBJ2-7, with D possibly matching TRBD2 (6 bases). The CDR3 consists of 15 residues. Trimming shortened V by 5 bases and J by 2 bases, and 16 bases separated the two germline ends. Germline values: CDR1 SEHNR, CDR2 FQNEAQ (reference sequence). CDR3 sequence: CASSEAGSEPYEQYF. The CDR3 DNA reads as TGTGCCAGCAGCGAGGCGGGGTCTGAGCCCTACGAGCAGTACTTC. Full variable domain (remainder filled in from reference TRBV7-9 and TRBJ2-7): DTGVSQNPRHKITKRGQNVTFRCDPISEHNRLYWYRQTLGQGPEFLTYFQNEAQLEKSRLLSDRFSAERPKGSFSTLEIQRTEQGDSAMYLCASSEAGSEPYEQYFGPGTRLTVT.

The chain recombines TRBV4-3 with TRBJ1-5, with 10 bases matching TRBD1. Germline V CDR1 and CDR2: LGHNA, YSLEER. This CDR3 spans 19 amino acids. V shed 1 base, J shed 7 bases, and the junction held 16 bases outside the gene matches. The CDR3, as DNA: TGCGCCAGCAGCCAAGCAGGGACTTCCGGGACAGGGGTTTACCAGCCCCAGCATTTT. Residues: CASSQAGTSGTGVYQPQHF.

This chain links TRBV29-1 with TRBJ2-7; a weak D match, TRBD1 (6 bases). Germline CDR1 SQVTM, CDR2 ANQGSEA. The CDR3 consists of 13 residues. V lost 6 bases and J 2 bases, leaving 14 bases between the germline ends. The CDR3 coding sequence is TGCAGCGTAGGCCAACAGGGAGCCTACGAGCAGTACTTC. The encoded protein is CSVGQQGAYEQYF.

The chain has TRBV4-3 and TRBJ1-2; TRBD1 agrees at 10 bases. V was clipped by 0 bases and J by 5 bases; unmatched bases: 6. Germline CDR1 reads LGHNA; CDR2 reads YSLEER. The length of the CDR3 is 16 residues. The CDR3 nucleotides are TGCGCCAGCAGCCAAGAAACCGGGACAGGGGAATATGGCTACACCTTC. It yields the protein CASSQETGTGEYGYTF.

The chain joins TRBV30 to TRBJ2-7; the D gene is possibly TRBD1 (5 bases). Trimming pared 0 bases from V and 5 bases from J, leaving 14 bases between. Germline-derived CDR1 and CDR2 are GTSNPN and SVGIG (reference sequence). This CDR3 comprises 14 residues. The CDR3 sequence: CAWSVKGVTHEQYF. The CDR3 DNA follows: TGTGCCTGGAGTGTCAAAGGGGTCACCCACGAGCAGTACTTC. Looking up the rest from reference TRBV30 and TRBJ2-7 gives the full variable domain: SQTIHQWPATLVQPVGSPLSLECTVEGTSNPNLYWYRQAAGRGLQLLFYSVGIGQISSEVPQNLSASRPQDRQFILSSKKLLLSDSGFYLCAWSVKGVTHEQYFGPGTRLTVT.

This clone has just a few counts. The rearrangement links TRBV7-9 to TRBJ2-3; 9 bases line up with TRBD1. This CDR3 comprises 16 residues. Germline assignment: CDR1 SEHNR and CDR2 FQNEAQ (reference sequence). V gave up 5 bases and J gave up 2 bases; unmatched junction bases: 8. This CDR3 reads CASSPWDRDPTDTQYF. The CDR3 DNA is TGTGCCAGCAGCCCCTGGGACAGGGACCCCACAGATACGCAGTATTTT. The entire variable domain, with the rest obtained from reference TRBV7-9 and TRBJ2-3, is as follows: DTGVSQNPRHKITKRGQNVTFRCDPISEHNRLYWYRQTLGQGPEFLTYFQNEAQLEKSRLLSDRFSAERPKGSFSTLEIQRTEQGDSAMYLCASSPWDRDPTDTQYFGPGTRLTVL.

The chain is built from TRBV9 and TRBJ1-4, with D perhaps TRBD1 (5 bases). The germline V gene has CDR1 SGDLS and CDR2 YYNGEE. V was trimmed by 3 bases and J by 8 bases, leaving 11 bases between them. The CDR3 extends over 13 amino acids. The CDR3 loop is CASSAGTGEKLFF. The CDR3 DNA reads as TGTGCCAGCAGCGCCGGGACCGGGGAAAAACTGTTTTTT.

The table lists this clone with a few counts. The chain employs TRBV19 and TRBJ2-4, with 9 positions matching TRBD1. V trimming: 6 bases; J trimming: 5 bases; junction bases outside the gene matches: 5. CDR1 is LNHDA and CDR2 is SQIVND in the germline V gene (reference sequence). The CDR3 covers 14 residues. CDR3 region: CASSLGQGENIQYF. The CDR3 nucleotides are TGTGCCAGTAGCTTGGGACAGGGCGAAAACATTCAGTACTTC.

This chain joins TRBV29-1 and TRBJ2-1; perhaps D is TRBD1 or TRBD2 (5 bases each). Germline CDR1 SQVTM, CDR2 ANQGSEA. Trimming cost V 7 bases and J 1 base, with 17 bases left between them. The CDR3 is 15 residues long. CDR3: CSDQREGVSYNEQFF. The CDR3 DNA follows: TGCAGCGACCAGAGGGAAGGGGTGTCCTACAATGAGCAGTTCTTC.

This clone has more than one count but fewer than ten. The chain combines TRBV5-1 with TRBJ1-3; no reliable D call. V was shortened by 0 bases and J by 0 bases, with 7 bases between the two germline ends. This CDR3 spans 15 amino acids. The germline CDR1 and CDR2 sequences are SGHRS and YFSETQ. The CDR3 here is CASSLARNSGNTIYF. CDR3 coding DNA: TGCGCCAGCAGCTTGGCCCGTAACTCTGGAAACACCATATATTTT.

This clone was detected a few times. V is TRBV5-1 and J is TRBJ2-5, with D tentatively TRBD1 (6 bases). The germline V and J ends were trimmed by 6 bases and 0 bases, with 12 bases remaining between them. Germline CDR1 reads SGHRS; CDR2 reads YFSETQ. The CDR3 contains 14 residues. This CDR3 is CASTPTGHQETQYF. CDR3 in DNA: TGCGCCAGCACCCCGACAGGTCACCAAGAGACCCAGTACTTC.

V usage is TRBV7-7 and J usage is TRBJ2-1; the D call may be TRBD1 or TRBD2 (6 bases each). V was clipped by 1 base and J by 1 base, with 8 bases between them. The CDR3 runs 15 residues. CDR1 and CDR2 from the germline V gene are SSHAT and FNYEAQ (reference sequence). The CDR3 DNA reads TGTGCCAGCAGCTTAGAAGGGGGGTCCTACAATGAGCAGTTCTTC. Its translation: CASSLEGGSYNEQFF.

This clone showed up just a few times. The rearrangement links TRBV6-5 to TRBJ2-5, with D uncertain. Germline CDR1 is MNHEY and CDR2 is SVGAGI. CDR3 length: 16 amino acids. Trimming removed 4 bases from V and 7 bases from J, with 22 bases in between. The CDR3 nucleotides read TGTGCCAGCAGTTCCCTTCCCGGAGCCCCTGCTGTGACCCAGTACTTC. Translated: CASSSLPGAPAVTQYF.

The chain recombines TRBV18 with TRBJ2-3; 9 bases line up with TRBD2. Germline V gives CDR1 KGHSH, CDR2 LQKENI. Germline trimming cut 5 bases from V and 0 bases from J; bases unmatched to any gene: 3. CDR3 length: 15 residues. CDR3 residues: CASSVLAGSTDTQYF. As DNA, the CDR3 is TGTGCCAGCTCAGTTCTAGCGGGGAGCACAGATACGCAGTATTTT.

The V call is TRBV7-9, the J call TRBJ2-5; 10 nucleotides align to TRBD1. CDR3 length equals 16 residues. V was clipped by 5 bases and J by 4 bases; unmatched bases: 10. From germline, CDR1 is SEHNR and CDR2 FQNEAQ (reference sequence). CDR3 nucleotide sequence: TGTGCCAGCAGCCGCGGGGACAGGGGTGACCGAGAGACCCAGTACTTC. It codes for CASSRGDRGDRETQYF.